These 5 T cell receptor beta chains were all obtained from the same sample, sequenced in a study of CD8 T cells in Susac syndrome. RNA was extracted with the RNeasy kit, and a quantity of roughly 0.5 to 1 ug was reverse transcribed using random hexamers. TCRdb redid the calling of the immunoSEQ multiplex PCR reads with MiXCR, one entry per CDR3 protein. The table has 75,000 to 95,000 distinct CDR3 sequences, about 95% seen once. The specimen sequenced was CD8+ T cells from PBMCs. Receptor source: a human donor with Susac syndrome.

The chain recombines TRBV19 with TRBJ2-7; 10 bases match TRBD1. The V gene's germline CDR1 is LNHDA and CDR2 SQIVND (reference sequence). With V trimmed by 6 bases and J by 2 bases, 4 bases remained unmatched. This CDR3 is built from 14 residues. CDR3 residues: CASRGQGTTYEQYF. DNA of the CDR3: TGTGCCAGTAGGGGACAGGGGACCACCTACGAGCAGTACTTC.

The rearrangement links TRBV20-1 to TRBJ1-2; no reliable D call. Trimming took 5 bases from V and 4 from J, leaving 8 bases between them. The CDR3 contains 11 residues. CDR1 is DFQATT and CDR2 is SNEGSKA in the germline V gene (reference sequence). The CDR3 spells CSAPTVYGYTF. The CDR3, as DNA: TGCAGTGCTCCCACGGTCTATGGCTACACCTTC.

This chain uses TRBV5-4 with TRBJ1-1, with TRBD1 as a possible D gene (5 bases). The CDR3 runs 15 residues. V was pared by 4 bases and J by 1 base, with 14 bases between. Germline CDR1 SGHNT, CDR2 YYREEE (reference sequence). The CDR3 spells CASSARAGSNTEAFF. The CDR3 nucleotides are TGTGCCAGCAGCGCGAGGGCAGGGTCGAACACTGAAGCTTTCTTT.

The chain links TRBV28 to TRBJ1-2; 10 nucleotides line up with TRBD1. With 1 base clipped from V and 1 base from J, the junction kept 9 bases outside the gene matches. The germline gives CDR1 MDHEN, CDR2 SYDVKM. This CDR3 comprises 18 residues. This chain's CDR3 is CASSLLWDRGRRNYGYTF. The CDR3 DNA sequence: TGTGCCAGCAGTTTATTATGGGACAGGGGCCGTCGTAACTATGGCTACACCTTC.

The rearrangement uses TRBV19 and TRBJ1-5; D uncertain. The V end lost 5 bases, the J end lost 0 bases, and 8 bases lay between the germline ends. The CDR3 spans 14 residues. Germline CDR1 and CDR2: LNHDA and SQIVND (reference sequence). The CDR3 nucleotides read TGTGCCAGTAGTGAGGAGTTTAGCAATCAGCCCCAGCATTTT. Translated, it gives CASSEEFSNQPQHF.